These 5 T cell receptor beta chains were sequenced from one sample in a study of CXCR3-negative and CXCR3-positive naive CD8 T cells. Through 5' RACE with UMI labels, the TRB cDNA libraries were prepared. Reanalyzing the 5' RACE reads, TCRdb keeps one entry per CDR3 protein, without DNA. The sample totals approximately 90,000 distinct CDR3 sequences. Study-wide results and caveats: Hydrophobicity was higher for TRB CDR3s found in CXCR3-positive naive cells than in CXCR3-negative naive cells.

No cognate antigen is known for these TCRs. The sample taken for sequencing was naive CXCR3+ CD8+ T cells from blood. This sample's subset: CD45RO-CCR7+CD27+CD95- naive CD8+ T cells expressing CXCR3 (TNR3+). The receptors come from a human donor in good health. Some clones in this sample may be carry-over from other donors' samples.

This chain uses TRBV14 with TRBJ2-3; TCRdb returns TRBD2, unconfirmable since there is no DNA. Germline V gives CDR1 SGHDN, CDR2 FVKESK. The CDR3 is 15 residues long. CDR3 in amino acids: CASSRTSGGTDTQYF. The whole variable domain, filled in from reference TRBV14 and TRBJ2-3, reads EAGVTQFPSHSVIEKGQTVTLRCDPISGHDNLYWYRRVMGKEIKFLLHFVKESKQDESGMPNNRFLAERTGGTYSTLKVQPAELEDSGVYFCASSRTSGGTDTQYFGPGTRLTVL.

This sequence joins TRBV29-1 and TRBJ1-1; TCRdb's D gene call, TRBD1, goes unchecked for lack of DNA. In germline, CDR1 is SQVTM, CDR2 ANQGSEA. The CDR3 has 12 amino acids. This CDR3 is CSVGQGNTEAFF.

This chain connects TRBV9 to TRBJ1-1. CDR1 SGDLS and CDR2 YYNGEE come from the germline V gene. The CDR3 extends over 15 amino acids. The CDR3 sequence is CASSAGGGRNTEAFF.

CDR3: CASSYGDSFTDTQYF. The chain uses TRBV9 and TRBJ2-3; TCRdb's D call of TRBD1 is untestable without DNA. The CDR3 length is 15 residues. Germline V CDR1 and CDR2: SGDLS, YYNGEE.

The rearrangement links TRBV20-1 to TRBJ2-1; TCRdb's D gene call, TRBD2, goes unchecked for lack of DNA. The V gene's germline CDR1 is DFQATT and CDR2 SNEGSKA (reference sequence). CDR3 length equals 14 residues. The CDR3 is CSARRLAGDQEQFF.